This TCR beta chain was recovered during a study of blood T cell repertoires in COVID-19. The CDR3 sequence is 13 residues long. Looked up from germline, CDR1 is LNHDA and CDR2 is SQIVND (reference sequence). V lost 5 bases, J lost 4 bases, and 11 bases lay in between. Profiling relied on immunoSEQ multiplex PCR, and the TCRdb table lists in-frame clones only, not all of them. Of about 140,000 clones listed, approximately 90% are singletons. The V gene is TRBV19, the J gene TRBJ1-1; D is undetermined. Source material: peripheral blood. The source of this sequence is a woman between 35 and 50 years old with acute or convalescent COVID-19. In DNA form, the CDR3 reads TGTGCCAGTAGTCTTGCAGGATCCACTGAAGCTTTCTTT. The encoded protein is CASSLAGSTEAFF.